This TCR beta chain was retrieved from a study of preoperative IRX-2 immunotherapy in early breast cancer. This sample's treatment: preoperative locoregional IRX-2 cytokine immunotherapy. Samples came from a phase Ib trial of preoperative locoregional IRX-2 cytokine immunotherapy. The assay was immunoSEQ multiplex PCR, and TCRdb's table has in-frame clones only and misses some. The data contain about 3,300 clones, 65% to 75% of them singletons. V dropped 0 bases and J dropped 0 bases, with 6 bases sitting between them. The germline V gene has CDR1 GTSNPN and CDR2 SVGIG (reference sequence). CDR3 length: 14 amino acids.

The chain couples TRBV30 to TRBJ1-5; no definite D call. This receptor was taken from a human donor with breast cancer. The source was tumor tissue, collected before IRX-2 immunotherapy. DNA of the CDR3: TGTGCCTGGAGTGTATCGAATAGCAATCAGCCCCAGCATTTT. Translated, it gives CAWSVSNSNQPQHF.